This T cell receptor (beta chain) was retrieved from a study of vaccination and CD4 T cells after COVID-19 (dated 2022 in TCRdb). About the full investigation: Convalescent patients had a positive SARS-CoV-2 result on nasal swab PCR, and of these patients, nine had mild disease and one had severe disease. The convalescent cohort comprised six males and four females, including two Hispanic individuals, seven Caucasians, two Asians and one multiracial person. Participants got two doses of the Pfizer-BioNTech BNT162b2 vaccine (n=8) or two doses of the Moderna mRNA-1273 vaccine (n=2). Post-COVID blood samples from convalescent patients were collected a median of around 110 days after diagnosis, with a range of 35 to 161 days. Post-vaccine blood samples were taken a median of roughly 72 days after the second vaccine dose, with a range of 14 to 241 days. The cultures were stimulated with overlapping spike peptide pools from SARS-CoV-2 and from the common cold coronaviruses HCoV-NL63, HCoV-OC43 and HCoV-229E. Control cultures used a CEFX viral epitope pool as positive control, an HIV-1 Nef peptide pool as negative control, or no peptide. In 10 COVID-19 convalescent patients and 4 infection-naive healthy vaccine recipients, researchers compared the spike-specific CD4+ TCR repertoire from before mRNA vaccination with the repertoire from after.

The germline V gene gives CDR1 as ENHRY and CDR2 as SYGVKD. From the cysteine through the phenylalanine, the CDR3 covers 14 amino acids. Only the CDR3 DNA is retained, 42 bases long and in frame from the first base. Deletion took 6 bases off V and 4 bases off J, with a span of 15 bases between the germline ends. The protocol used for the library was PCR. DNA from cultured CD4+ T cells underwent TCR sequencing with the Oncomine TCR Beta short-read assay at the Johns Hopkins FTIC core. Genomic DNA was extracted from the cultured CD4+ T cells with the QIAamp micro DNA kit. Oncomine TCR Beta libraries from cultured CD4+ T cells were pooled using unique dual indexes and sequenced on an Illumina iSeq 100. The authors processed their data as follows. Non-productive sequences were removed, and CDR3s not starting with C, not ending with F or W, or shorter than 7 amino acids were discarded. The MANAFEST web application was used to identify antigen-specific clonotypes by comparing peptide-stimulated wells against reference wells and other culture wells. An FDR below 0.05, an odds ratio above 5, and a productive frequency above 0.1% in at least two of three replicate wells were required for clones to be considered positive. Clonotypes that were significantly expanded in both SARS-CoV-2 spike wells and at least one common cold coronavirus spike condition were defined as cross-reactive. Using R version 3.6.1, CDR3 homology was evaluated through Levenshtein distances (stringdist) along with unrooted phylogenetic trees (ape). In-frame beta chains were kept once TCRdb had trimmed the public reads at Q25 with fastp and called clones with MiXCR. Every entry covers one CDR3 protein and lists the most common genes and DNA from its rows. The V and J calls, along with clone size, are taken from TCRdb and not from the paper's own processing. This sample lists about 7,000 distinct CDR3 sequences; about 70% were detected once. The ten largest clonotypes hold about 30% of the sample.

Points on this clonotype: This clone's antigen is unknown. The record has no base qualities; no much larger clone is one base away.

The full study reports these points: In convalescent patients, a median around 83% of post-vaccine SARS-CoV-2-reactive clones were detected only after vaccination, and vaccine-specific priming was suggested by this finding. The median count of SARS-CoV-2-reactive clonotypes went up from 20 to 25 after infection to approximately 40 after vaccination, although the change was not significant. In convalescent patients, nearly all vaccine-specific clones (304 of 307) were found to be mono-reactive for SARS-CoV-2 spike rather than cross-reactive with common cold coronaviruses. The study included relatively few convalescent patients and did not analyze early timepoints after natural infection.

The sample's treatment or condition label, in plain terms: approximately nine-day PBMC culture with coronavirus spike peptide pools or control peptides (ViraFEST assay). The ViraFEST assay, used in the study, expanded antigen-specific T cells with peptide pools and then identified the expanded clonotypes through TCR sequencing. The convalescent patients' positive SARS-CoV-2 PCR tests fell between March and December 2020, which was before the Alpha, Beta and Delta variants emerged in the United States. PBMCs were cultured at around 2 million per well in IMDM supplemented with roughly 5% human AB serum and 8.5 to 10 IU/ml IL-2, with 9.5 to 10 ug/ml peptide pools added. On days 3 and 7, half of the culture medium was replaced with fresh IL-2-containing medium. Once the cells had been in culture for about 10 days, the EasySep CD4+ T cell isolation kit was used to isolate CD4+ T cells by negative selection. PBMCs were separated from whole blood using Ficoll-Paque Plus gradient centrifugation and then either used fresh or cryopreserved at -140C. Each culture condition was generally run in triplicate wells.

The rearranged segments are TRBV10-3 and TRBJ1-2; the D gene cannot be resolved reliably. This clonotype was obtained from a human donor who had recovered from COVID-19. Input material: CD4+ T cells from blood, cultured in vitro. The sequence in DNA is TGTGCCATCAGAAGGACGGGCCTTGGCTATGGCTACACCTTC. It is translated as CAIRRTGLGYGYTF.